This TCR beta chain was obtained from a study of shared clonotypes between healthy human individuals. In the study overall: Donor composition was a couple of women and three men, aged 18 to 49.

The assay ran at deep level. Unsorted PBMC DNA was sequenced on ten immunoSEQ deep assay plates. Assay used: immunoSEQ multiplex PCR; TCRdb lists only in-frame clones, some missing. The table lists some 530,000 clones, over 75% of them singletons, with approximately 11% in the top ten. Trimming at V came to 2 bases and at J to 4 bases, leaving 5 bases not matched to a gene. Germline assignment: CDR1 SGHRS and CDR2 YFSETQ. The CDR3 has 16 residues. The chain is built from TRBV5-1 and TRBJ2-3, with 12 bases lining up with TRBD2. The sequencing input was PBMCs. The TCR was taken from a woman aged 40 to 49 in good health. Some clones in this sample may be carry-over from other donors' samples. The CDR3 nucleotides are TGCGCCAGCAGCTTTCGACTAGCGGGAGTAGCAGATACGCAGTATTTT. Protein: CASSFRLAGVADTQYF.